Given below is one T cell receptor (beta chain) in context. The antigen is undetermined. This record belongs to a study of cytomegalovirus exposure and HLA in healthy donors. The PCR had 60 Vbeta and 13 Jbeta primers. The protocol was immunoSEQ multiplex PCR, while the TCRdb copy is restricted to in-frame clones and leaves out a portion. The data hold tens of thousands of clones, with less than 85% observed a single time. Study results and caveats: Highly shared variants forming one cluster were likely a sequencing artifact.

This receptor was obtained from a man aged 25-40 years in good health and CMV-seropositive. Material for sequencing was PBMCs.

The CDR3 coding sequence is TGTGCCAGCTCACCTAGGGAATCGGACAGGGGGCTAAGCACTGAAGCTTTCTTT. Translation: CASSPRESDRGLSTEAFF. The chain combines TRBV18 with TRBJ1-1; 11 bases line up with TRBD1. In germline, CDR1 is KGHSH, CDR2 LQKENI. This CDR3 comprises 18 residues. V was clipped by 3 bases and J by 4 bases; unmatched bases: 13.